The 32 T cell receptor beta chains given below trace back to one sample, sequenced in a study of regulatory T cells in long-lasting Graves disease. Time point specified: persistent/refractory GD, antithyroid drugs over 5 years with positive TRAb. The TCR library was made from RNA that had been extracted from PBMCs in TRIzol. HTBI primers from iRepertoire and Arm-PCR of CDR3 regions yielded the TCR beta libraries. A single record per CDR3 protein comes from TCRdb applying MiXCR to the multiplex PCR reads. The data show about 340,000 distinct CDR3 sequences, 15% to 20% seen once. The sample was peripheral blood mononuclear cells (PBMCs), taken when the disease was refractory, from a patient treated with antithyroid drugs. The receptors originated from a female donor with Graves disease.

This clonotype was observed many times. V and J are TRBV28 and TRBJ1-2, with a possible D match to TRBD1 (5 bases). Germline assignment: CDR1 MDHEN and CDR2 SYDVKM. V was pared by 7 bases and J by 5 bases, with 17 bases between. The CDR3 sequence is 14 residues long. The CDR3 region is CASTYPGDSYGYTF. The CDR3 DNA reads as TGTGCCAGCACCTACCCGGGGGATTCTTATGGCTACACCTTC.

This clonotype was seen repeatedly, ten times or more. The chain employs TRBV7-3 and TRBJ2-5; 7 bases map to TRBD1. J lost 5 bases, V lost 8 bases, and 8 bases had no gene match. The CDR3 is made up of 13 amino acids. The germline gives CDR1 SGHTA, CDR2 FQGTGA. The CDR3 DNA sequence: TGTGCCAGCTCCGACAGGGCGTTTGAGACCCAGTACTTC. Its translation: CASSDRAFETQYF. The variable domain in full, completed from reference TRBV7-3 and TRBJ2-5, reads GAGVSQTPSNKVTEKGKYVELRCDPISGHTALYWYRQSLGQGPEFLIYFQGTGAADDSGLPNDRFFAVRPEGSVSTLKIQRTERGDSAVYLCASSDRAFETQYFGPGTRLLVL.

This clonotype has more than one count but fewer than ten. The V gene is TRBV7-8, the J gene TRBJ1-2; TRBD1 might be the D (5 bases). V lost 3 bases to trimming and J lost 8 bases, with 16 bases between them. Germline V gene data show CDR1 as SGHVS and CDR2 as FQNEAQ. The CDR3 loop spans 14 amino acids. CDR3 residues: CASSLGPPAGGYTF. The CDR3, as DNA: TGTGCCAGCAGCTTGGGACCTCCGGCGGGAGGCTACACCTTC.

There are a few counts of this clonotype. J is TRBJ2-5 and V is TRBV20-1; 10 positions match TRBD2. The V gene end was trimmed by 3 bases and the J gene end by 4 bases; junction bases not matched to a gene: 8. The CDR3 length is 15 residues. The germline CDR1 and CDR2 sequences are DFQATT and SNEGSKA (reference sequence). In DNA, the CDR3 is TGCAGTGCTAGTAAGGTAGCGGGAGGATCAGAGACCCAGTACTTC. Amino acid sequence: CSASKVAGGSETQYF.

There are many counts of this clonotype. The DNA of the CDR3 is TGTGCCAGCAGCTTGGGGCGGGACACAGACTACGAGCAGTACTTC. This sequence encodes CASSLGRDTDYEQYF. V gene TRBV11-2 combines with J gene TRBJ2-7; perhaps D is TRBD1 or TRBD2 (6 bases each). Germline CDR1 and CDR2: SGHAT and FQNNGV. V was pared by 3 bases and J by 3 bases, with 15 bases between. This CDR3 contains 15 residues.

The V call is TRBV5-1, the J call TRBJ2-2; no clear D gene. Per the germline V gene, CDR1 is SGHRS and CDR2 is YFSETQ. This CDR3 comprises 18 residues. Deletions cut 2 bases from V and 0 bases from J, with 17 bases between. CDR3 DNA: TGCGCCAGCAGCTTCGCAGGAGTCTACGATCCGAACACCGGGGAGCTGTTTTTT. This translates into CASSFAGVYDPNTGELFF. The full variable domain, with the rest looked up from reference TRBV5-1 and TRBJ2-2, is KAGVTQTPRYLIKTRGQQVTLSCSPISGHRSVSWYQQTPGQGLQFLFEYFSETQRNKGNFPGRFSGRQFSNSRSEMNVSTLELGDSALYLCASSFAGVYDPNTGELFFGEGSRLTVL.

This clonotype came up many times. The V gene is TRBV12-3 or TRBV12-4, the J gene TRBJ2-5; 9 positions agree with TRBD1. This CDR3 is 16 amino acids long. Unmatched junction bases numbered 9, after V lost 5 bases and J lost 2 bases. CDR3 loop: CASSQALGTGQETQYF. The CDR3 DNA follows: TGTGCCAGCAGTCAGGCCCTGGGGACAGGGCAAGAGACCCAGTACTTC.

In its sample, this clonotype was seen a few times. The chain uses TRBV6-1 and TRBJ2-7; either TRBD1 or TRBD2 may fit D (6 bases each). Germline CDR1 is MNHNS and CDR2 is SASEGT. Trimming removed 11 bases from V and 7 bases from J, with 18 bases in between. CDR3 length equals 12 residues. DNA of the CDR3: TGTGCCGCGGGCCCGGGGGCTTGGGAGCAGTACTTC. It yields the protein CAAGPGAWEQYF.

This clonotype showed up many times. V and J are TRBV28 and TRBJ2-7, with 10 positions matching TRBD1. The CDR3 sequence is 15 residues long. Germline V gene lookup returns CDR1 MDHEN and CDR2 SYDVKM. Trimming took 7 bases from V and 4 from J; bases not matched to a gene: 10. The CDR3 region has the DNA TGTGCCAGCACCGAGAGGGGGACAGGGGTGTACGAGCAGTACTTC. Translated: CASTERGTGVYEQYF.

This clonotype was found many times. V is TRBV19 and J is TRBJ1-2, with unresolved D. Germline-derived CDR1 and CDR2 are LNHDA and SQIVND (reference sequence). V shed 4 bases and J shed 3 bases, with 12 bases lying between them. CDR3 length: 14 residues. The CDR3 protein is CASSTGVLDYGYTF. The CDR3, as DNA: TGTGCCAGTAGTACAGGCGTGCTTGACTATGGCTACACCTTC.

The chain has TRBV24-1 and TRBJ2-2, with 8 bases aligning to TRBD2. The CDR3 contains 16 residues. Looked up from germline, CDR1 is KGHDR and CDR2 is SFDVKD. Trimming took 9 bases from V and 5 from J; bases not matched to a gene: 13. The DNA for the CDR3 is TGTGCCACCTGGGGTCTAGCGGGCCCGGGGACCGGGGAGCTGTTTTTT. Translated, it gives CATWGLAGPGTGELFF.

This clonotype appeared once. This rearrangement joins TRBV2 to TRBJ2-1; D possibly uses TRBD1 or TRBD2 (6 bases each). Germline CDR1 reads SNHLY; CDR2 reads FYNNEI. CDR3 length: 15 amino acids. Trimming took off 1 base at V and 7 bases at J, with 14 bases between the two ends. The CDR3 DNA follows: TGTGCCAGCAGTGAAGTAGTGGGGGGCTGGAATGAGCAGTTCTTC. Its translation: CASSEVVGGWNEQFF.

This clonotype was found many times. The chain employs TRBV7-9 and TRBJ2-7; TRBD1 might be the D (6 bases). Germline V gene sequence: CDR1 SEHNR, CDR2 FQNEAQ (reference sequence). This CDR3 is built from 14 residues. V lost 3 bases, J lost 7 bases, and 16 bases lay in between. Here the CDR3 reads CASSLTQGSGEQYF. CDR3 bases: TGTGCCAGCAGCTTGACACAGGGATCCGGGGAGCAGTACTTC.

V usage is TRBV24-1 and J usage is TRBJ2-5; TRBD1 is a possible D gene (7 bases). This CDR3 spans 13 amino acids. V gave up 9 bases and J gave up 1 base, with 11 bases separating them. The germline CDR1 and CDR2 sequences are KGHDR and SFDVKD. CDR3 nucleotide sequence: TGTGCCACCGCCAGGGGGGCCCAAGAGACCCAGTACTTC. Its protein product is CATARGAQETQYF.

This clonotype has just a few counts. The chain's CDR3 is CASSDKREGGPYNEQFF. The DNA for the CDR3 is TGTGCCAGCAGTGACAAAAGGGAGGGGGGCCCCTACAATGAGCAGTTCTTC. The V gene is TRBV2, the J gene TRBJ2-1, with D tentatively TRBD2 (7 bases). Germline V gene sequence: CDR1 SNHLY, CDR2 FYNNEI. Trimming left V 3 bases short and J 2 bases short, with 17 bases between. The CDR3 spans 17 residues.

This clonotype appeared a few times. CDR3 residues: CASSPSGTQETQYF. CDR3 sequence (DNA): TGTGCCAGCTCACCCTCAGGGACGCAAGAGACCCAGTACTTC. The chain employs TRBV18 and TRBJ2-5; the D gene could be TRBD1 or TRBD2 (5 bases each). The CDR3 totals 14 residues. V dropped 3 bases and J dropped 2 bases, with 10 bases sitting between them. Per the germline V gene, CDR1 is KGHSH and CDR2 is LQKENI.

The rearrangement joins TRBV3-1 to TRBJ1-1; D possibly corresponds to TRBD1 (5 bases). The CDR3 runs to 13 residues. CDR1 is LGHDT, CDR2 YNNKEL, per germline (reference sequence). The V end was cut by 2 bases, the J end by 4 bases, with 8 bases between. CDR3 loop: CASSQIRGTEAFF. CDR3 coding DNA: TGTGCCAGCAGCCAAATTAGGGGCACTGAAGCTTTCTTT.

This clonotype was observed at least ten times. The chain uses TRBV28 and TRBJ1-1, with 10 bases aligning to TRBD1. Losses at the gene ends were 2 bases for V and 4 bases for J; bases not matched to a gene: 4. CDR1 is MDHEN, CDR2 SYDVKM, per germline. The CDR3 has 15 amino acids. CDR3 region: CASSLPDRGLTEAFF. DNA for the CDR3: TGTGCCAGCAGTTTACCAGACAGGGGGCTCACTGAAGCTTTCTTT.

In this sample, this clonotype turned up many times. The chain couples TRBV12-3 or TRBV12-4 to TRBJ1-6; 10 nucleotides match TRBD1. J gave up 9 bases and V 7 bases, and 9 bases lay outside the gene matches. The CDR3 is made up of 15 amino acids. Written as DNA, the CDR3 is TGTGCCAGCACCCTCCAGGGACAGGGGCGTTCACCCCTCCACTTT. As protein: CASTLQGQGRSPLHF.

Only a few counts were recorded for this clonotype. The genes are TRBV6-1 and TRBJ1-5; unclear D gene. Germline V gene data show CDR1 as MNHNS and CDR2 as SASEGT. V was clipped by 3 bases and J by 3 bases, with 6 bases between them. The CDR3 extends over 13 amino acids. CDR3 amino acids: CASSDGDNQPQHF. CDR3 nucleotide sequence: TGTGCCAGCAGTGACGGGGACAATCAGCCCCAGCATTTT.

In its sample, this clonotype was seen many times. J is TRBJ1-1 and V is TRBV27, with D hard to call. Trimming shortened V by 1 base and J by 3 bases, and 12 bases separated the two germline ends. CDR3 size: 15 residues. Germline-derived CDR1 and CDR2 are MNHEY and SMNVEV (reference sequence). The DNA for the CDR3 is TGTGCCAGCAGTTTATTAGGCATAAGAGACACTGAAGCTTTCTTT. Protein: CASSLLGIRDTEAFF.

The table lists this clonotype with a few counts. The rearrangement uses TRBV19 and TRBJ1-1, with 7 positions matching TRBD1. Per germline, CDR1 LNHDA and CDR2 SQIVND (reference sequence). V gave up 2 bases and J gave up 4 bases; unmatched junction bases: 4. This CDR3 has 14 residues. CDR3 residues: CASSIKAGGTEAFF. The CDR3 coding sequence is TGTGCCAGTAGTATAAAGGCAGGGGGCACTGAAGCTTTCTTT.

This clonotype showed up many times. The chain has TRBV6-1 and TRBJ1-1; TRBD1 matches 9 bases. The CDR3 covers 15 residues. Trimming at V came to 6 bases and at J to 4 bases, leaving 9 bases not matched to a gene. The germline CDR1 and CDR2 sequences are MNHNS and SASEGT. The CDR3 region is CASRPTQGATTEAFF. CDR3 DNA: TGTGCCAGCAGGCCTACACAGGGGGCGACCACTGAAGCTTTCTTT.

This clonotype has ten or more counts. V and J are TRBV28 and TRBJ1-5, with D perhaps matching TRBD1 (5 bases). With 2 bases removed from V and 4 bases from J, the gap between germline ends came to 12 bases. Germline V gene sequence: CDR1 MDHEN, CDR2 SYDVKM. The CDR3 contains 15 residues. This CDR3 is CASSLRGRPNQPQHF. The CDR3 nucleotides are TGTGCCAGCAGTTTACGGGGCAGACCGAATCAGCCCCAGCATTTT.

In this sample, this clonotype turned up many times. CDR3 bases: TGTGCCAGCGGACGGGGCTCTGGAAACACCATATATTTT. Its translation: CASGRGSGNTIYF. This chain joins TRBV12-3 or TRBV12-4 and TRBJ1-3; D is uncertain. Between the trimmed V and J ends, which lost 8 bases and 0 bases, there was a span of 8 bases. This CDR3 comprises 13 residues.

The rearrangement links TRBV18 to TRBJ1-6, with 7 bases lining up with TRBD1. Looked up from germline, CDR1 is KGHSH and CDR2 is LQKENI. Trimming removed 3 bases from V and 5 bases from J; junction bases left unmatched: 7. The CDR3 extends over 16 amino acids. CDR3 bases: TGTGCCAGCTCACCGGACAGGATCGTCAATAATTCACCCCTCCACTTT. It codes for CASSPDRIVNNSPLHF.

The table lists this clonotype with many counts. The V call is TRBV6-1, the J call TRBJ1-2; tentatively, D is TRBD1 (6 bases). This CDR3 has 16 residues. Trimming took 8 bases from V and 8 from J, leaving 27 bases between them. CDR1 is MNHNS, CDR2 SASEGT, per germline. CDR3 sequence: CASQRSAGGEFRGYTF. CDR3 DNA: TGTGCCAGCCAAAGGTCGGCGGGGGGCGAATTCCGCGGCTACACCTTC.

This clonotype has just a few counts. This chain uses TRBV6-5 with TRBJ1-1; the D gene is possibly TRBD1 (6 bases). Trimming took 0 bases from V and 2 from J, leaving 13 bases between them. The CDR3 length is 16 residues. Per the germline V gene, CDR1 is MNHEY and CDR2 is SVGAGI. The CDR3 loop is CASSYSGDTRNTEAFF. The DNA for the CDR3 is TGTGCCAGCAGTTACTCGGGGGACACCCGTAACACTGAAGCTTTCTTT.

This clonotype was detected many times. V gene TRBV7-8 combines with J gene TRBJ1-2, with 12 bases matching TRBD1. With 3 bases clipped from V and 4 bases from J, the junction kept 3 bases outside the gene matches. The CDR3 is 15 residues long. Germline lookup yields CDR1 SGHVS and CDR2 FQNEAQ. Here the CDR3 reads CASSFGTGGGYGYTF. The CDR3 DNA follows: TGTGCCAGCAGCTTTGGGACAGGGGGCGGCTATGGCTACACCTTC.

This clonotype occurred a few times. This chain connects TRBV27 to TRBJ2-7; D is undetermined. Germline values: CDR1 MNHEY, CDR2 SMNVEV (reference sequence). This CDR3 comprises 16 residues. The V gene lost 4 bases and the J gene lost 0 bases, with 16 bases spanning the gap. The CDR3 nucleotides read TGTGCCAGCAGTTCCAGAACCGGGCCTCGCTCCTACGAGCAGTACTTC. It translates to CASSSRTGPRSYEQYF.

This clonotype was counted between two and nine times. The genes are TRBV14 and TRBJ2-2; no clear D gene. CDR1 is SGHDN and CDR2 is FVKESK in the germline V gene. The CDR3 totals 13 residues. Trimming took off 3 bases at V and 5 bases at J, with 7 bases between the two ends. The CDR3 region is CASSHLDTGELFF. The CDR3 DNA follows: TGTGCCAGCAGCCATTTGGATACCGGGGAGCTGTTTTTT.

The rearrangement joins TRBV3-1 to TRBJ1-1; D not certain. Germline CDR1 reads LGHDT; CDR2 reads YNNKEL (reference sequence). V gave up 4 bases and J gave up 2 bases, with 8 bases separating them. This CDR3 contains 13 residues. The CDR3 bases are TGTGCCAGCAGCCCTGACTGTAACACTGAAGCTTTCTTT. Protein: CASSPDCNTEAFF.